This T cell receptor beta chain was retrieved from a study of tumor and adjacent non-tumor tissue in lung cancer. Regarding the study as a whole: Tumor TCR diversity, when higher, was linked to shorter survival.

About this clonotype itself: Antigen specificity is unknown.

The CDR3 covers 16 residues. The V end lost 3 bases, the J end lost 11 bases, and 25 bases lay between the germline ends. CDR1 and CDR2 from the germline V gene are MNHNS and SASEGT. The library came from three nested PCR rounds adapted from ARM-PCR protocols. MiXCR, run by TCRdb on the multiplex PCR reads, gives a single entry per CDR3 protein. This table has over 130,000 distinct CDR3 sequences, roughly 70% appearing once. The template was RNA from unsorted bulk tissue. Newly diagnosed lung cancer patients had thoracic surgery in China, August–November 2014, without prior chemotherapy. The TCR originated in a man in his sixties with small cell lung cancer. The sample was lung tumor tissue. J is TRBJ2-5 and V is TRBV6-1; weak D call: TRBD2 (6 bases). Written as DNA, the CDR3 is TGTGCCAGCAGTGACGCCAGCGCGGGGCGGAGATTGACTCAGTACTTC. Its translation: CASSDASAGRRLTQYF.